This T cell receptor (beta chain) was recorded in a study of response to subunit inactivated influenza vaccine (dated by TCRdb to 2016 to 2019). Turning to the overall study: To follow how T cells responded to a trivalent subunit inactivated influenza vaccine, the researchers relied on deep quantitative profiling of the T cell receptor repertoire.

The investigation overall reported the following: The authors proposed that each seasonal influenza vaccination may bring in only a limited number of new T cells.

For this clonotype: This clone's antigen is unknown. No much larger clone exists at a distance of one base, and base qualities are not known.

CDR1 KGHDR and CDR2 SFDVKD were looked up in the germline V gene. Unmatched junction bases come to 5, with V trimmed by 4 bases and J by 7 bases. The CDR3 runs 16 amino acids, cysteine and phenylalanine included. Only CDR3 DNA remains: 48 bases, in frame from the first base. The library came from RT-PCR. Sequencing instrument: Illumina HiSeq 2500. In TCRdb, the public reads were trimmed at Q25 with fastp and aligned with MiXCR, with productive beta chains retained. Every entry covers one CDR3 protein and lists the most common genes and DNA from its rows. Within this sample are 530,000 or so distinct CDR3 sequences, with about 25% of them counted one time only. The top ten hold 1.5% to 2% of the sample.

The sample here was CD4+ T cells sorted from PBMCs, taken more than 4 days after vaccination. This receptor chain uses TRBV24-1 and TRBJ2-1, with 14 middle bases fitting TRBD2. The clonotype was recovered from a man between 45 and 60 years old who received an inactivated influenza vaccine. Donor details come from another sample of the same person, matched by shared clones. The nucleotide sequence is TGTGCCACCAGTGACCAAGGGACTAGCGGGAGTAATGAGCAGTTCTTC. Its protein product is CATSDQGTSGSNEQFF.